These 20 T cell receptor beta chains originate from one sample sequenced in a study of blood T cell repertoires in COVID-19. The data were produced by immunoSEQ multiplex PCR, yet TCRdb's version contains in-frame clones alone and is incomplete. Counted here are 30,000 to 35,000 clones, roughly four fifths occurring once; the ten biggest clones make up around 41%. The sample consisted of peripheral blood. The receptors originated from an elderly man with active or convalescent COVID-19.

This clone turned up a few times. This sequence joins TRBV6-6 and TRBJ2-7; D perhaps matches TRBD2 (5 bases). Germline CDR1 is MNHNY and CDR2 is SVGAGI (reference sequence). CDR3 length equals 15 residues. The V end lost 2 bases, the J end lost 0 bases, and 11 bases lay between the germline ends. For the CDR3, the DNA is TGTGCCAGCAGTTACGACGCGACTACCTCCTACGAGCAGTACTTC. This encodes CASSYDATTSYEQYF.

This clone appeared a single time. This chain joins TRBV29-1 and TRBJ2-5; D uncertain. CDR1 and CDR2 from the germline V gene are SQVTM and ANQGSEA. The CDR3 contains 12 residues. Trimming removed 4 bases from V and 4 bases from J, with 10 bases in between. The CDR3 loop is CSVVVTGETQYF. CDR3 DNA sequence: TGCAGCGTTGTTGTTACTGGAGAGACCCAGTACTTC.

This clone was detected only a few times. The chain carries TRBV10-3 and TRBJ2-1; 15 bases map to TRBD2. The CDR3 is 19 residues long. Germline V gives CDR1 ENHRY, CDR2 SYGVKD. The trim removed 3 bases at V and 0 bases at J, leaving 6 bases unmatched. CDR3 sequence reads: CAISETGTSGRSSYNEQFF. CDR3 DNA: TGTGCCATCAGTGAAACAGGGACTAGCGGGAGGAGCTCCTACAATGAGCAGTTCTTC.

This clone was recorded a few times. CDR3 DNA sequence: TGTGCCAGCAAGGACAGGGGCGTCTACAATGAGCAGTTCTTC. Residues: CASKDRGVYNEQFF. The rearrangement uses TRBV5-4 and TRBJ2-1, with 9 bases lining up with TRBD1. The germline V gene has CDR1 SGHNT and CDR2 YYREEE (reference sequence). The CDR3 extends over 14 amino acids. The ends lost 6 bases at V and 3 bases at J; junction bases unmatched: 4.

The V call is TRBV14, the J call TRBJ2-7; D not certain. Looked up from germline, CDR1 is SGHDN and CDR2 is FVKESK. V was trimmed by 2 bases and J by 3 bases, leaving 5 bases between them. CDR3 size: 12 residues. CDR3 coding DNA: TGTGCCAGCAGCCAATGGAGCTACGAGCAGTACTTC. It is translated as CASSQWSYEQYF.

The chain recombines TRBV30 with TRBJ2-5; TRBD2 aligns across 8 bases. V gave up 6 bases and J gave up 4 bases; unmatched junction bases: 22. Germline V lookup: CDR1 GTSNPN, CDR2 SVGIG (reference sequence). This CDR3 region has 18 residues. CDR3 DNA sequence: TGTGCCTGTCTCCCACGAATCCGGGACTACCGGGAGGGAGAGACCCAGTACTTC. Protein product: CACLPRIRDYREGETQYF. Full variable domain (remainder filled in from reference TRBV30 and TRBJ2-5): SQTIHQWPATLVQPVGSPLSLECTVEGTSNPNLYWYRQAAGRGLQLLFYSVGIGQISSEVPQNLSASRPQDRQFILSSKKLLLSDSGFYLCACLPRIRDYREGETQYFGPGTRLLVL.

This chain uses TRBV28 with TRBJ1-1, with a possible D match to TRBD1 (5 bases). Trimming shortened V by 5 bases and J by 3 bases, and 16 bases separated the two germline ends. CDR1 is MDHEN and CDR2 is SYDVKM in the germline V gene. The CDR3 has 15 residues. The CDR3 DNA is TGTGCCAGCAGTCCATCGGGACGGGACTACACTGAAGCTTTCTTT. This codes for CASSPSGRDYTEAFF.

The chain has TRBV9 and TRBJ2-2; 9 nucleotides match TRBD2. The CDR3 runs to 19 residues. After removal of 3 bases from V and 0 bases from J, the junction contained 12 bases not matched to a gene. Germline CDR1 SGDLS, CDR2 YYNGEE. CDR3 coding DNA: TGTGCCAGCAGCGCAGAGGGAGCGGGGGGATACTCGAACACCGGGGAGCTGTTTTTT. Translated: CASSAEGAGGYSNTGELFF. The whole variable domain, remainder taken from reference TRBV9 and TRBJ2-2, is DSGVTQTPKHLITATGQRVTLRCSPRSGDLSVYWYQQSLDQGLQFLIQYYNGEERAKGNILERFSAQQFPDLHSELNLSSLELGDSALYFCASSAEGAGGYSNTGELFFGEGSRLTVL.

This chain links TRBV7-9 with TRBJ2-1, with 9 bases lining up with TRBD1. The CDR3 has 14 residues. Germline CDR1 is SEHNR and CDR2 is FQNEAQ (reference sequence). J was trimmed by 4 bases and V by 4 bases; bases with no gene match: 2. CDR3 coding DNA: TGTGCCAGCAGCTACGGGACAGGGTACAATGAGCAGTTCTTC. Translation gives CASSYGTGYNEQFF.

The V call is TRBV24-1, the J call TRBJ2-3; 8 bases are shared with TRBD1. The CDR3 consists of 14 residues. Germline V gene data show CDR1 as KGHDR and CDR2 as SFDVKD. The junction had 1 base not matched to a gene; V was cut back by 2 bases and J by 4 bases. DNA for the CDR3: TGTGCCACCAGTGATTGGACAGGGTCAGATACGCAGTATTTT. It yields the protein CATSDWTGSDTQYF.

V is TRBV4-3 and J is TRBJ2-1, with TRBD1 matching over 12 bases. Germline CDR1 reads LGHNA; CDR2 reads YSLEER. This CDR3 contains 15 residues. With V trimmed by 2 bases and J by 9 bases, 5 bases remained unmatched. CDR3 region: CASSQPGQGAAEQFF. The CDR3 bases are TGCGCCAGCAGCCAACCGGGACAGGGGGCAGCTGAGCAGTTCTTC.

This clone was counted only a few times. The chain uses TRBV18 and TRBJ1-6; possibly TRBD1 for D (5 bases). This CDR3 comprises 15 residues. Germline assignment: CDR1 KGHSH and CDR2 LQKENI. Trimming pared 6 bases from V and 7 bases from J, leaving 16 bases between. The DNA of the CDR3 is TGTGCCAGCTCCCCGACAGCACCAGTAAATTCACCCCTCCACTTT. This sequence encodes CASSPTAPVNSPLHF.

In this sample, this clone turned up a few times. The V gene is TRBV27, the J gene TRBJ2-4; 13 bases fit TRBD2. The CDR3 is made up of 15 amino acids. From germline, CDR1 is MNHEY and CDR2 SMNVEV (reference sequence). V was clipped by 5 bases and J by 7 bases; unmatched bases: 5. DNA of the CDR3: TGTGCCAGCAGTCCCGGGACTAGCGGGACCAACATTCAGTACTTC. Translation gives CASSPGTSGTNIQYF.

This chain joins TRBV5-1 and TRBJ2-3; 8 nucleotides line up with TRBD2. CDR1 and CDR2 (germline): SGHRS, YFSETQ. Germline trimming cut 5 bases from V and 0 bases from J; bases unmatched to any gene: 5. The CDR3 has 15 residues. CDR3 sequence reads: CASSSSGRSTDTQYF. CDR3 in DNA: TGCGCCAGCAGTTCTAGCGGGCGGAGCACAGATACGCAGTATTTT.

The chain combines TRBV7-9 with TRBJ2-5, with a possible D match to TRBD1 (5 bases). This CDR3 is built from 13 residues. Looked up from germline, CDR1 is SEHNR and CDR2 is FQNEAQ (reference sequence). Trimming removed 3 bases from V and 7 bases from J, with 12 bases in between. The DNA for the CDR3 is TGTGCCAGCAGCTTCGGGTCAAGGGGGACCCAGTACTTC. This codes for CASSFGSRGTQYF.

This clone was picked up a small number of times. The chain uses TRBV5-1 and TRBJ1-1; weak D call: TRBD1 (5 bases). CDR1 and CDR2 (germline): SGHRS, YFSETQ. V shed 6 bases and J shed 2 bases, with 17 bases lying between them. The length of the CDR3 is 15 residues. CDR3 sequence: CASTIGGDQNTEAFF. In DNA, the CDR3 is TGCGCCAGCACCATCGGAGGGGACCAAAACACTGAAGCTTTCTTT.

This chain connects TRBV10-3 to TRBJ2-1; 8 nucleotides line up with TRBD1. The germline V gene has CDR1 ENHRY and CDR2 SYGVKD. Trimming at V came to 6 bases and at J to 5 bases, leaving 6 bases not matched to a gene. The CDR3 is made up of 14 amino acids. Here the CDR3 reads CAISGQGTNNEQFF. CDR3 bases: TGTGCCATCAGCGGACAGGGTACCAACAATGAGCAGTTCTTC.

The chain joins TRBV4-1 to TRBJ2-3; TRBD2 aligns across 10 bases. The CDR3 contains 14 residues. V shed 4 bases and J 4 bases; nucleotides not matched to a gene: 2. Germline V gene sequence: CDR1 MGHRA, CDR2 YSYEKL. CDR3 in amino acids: CASSPAGGADTQYF. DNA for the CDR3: TGCGCCAGCAGCCCAGCGGGAGGGGCAGATACGCAGTATTTT.

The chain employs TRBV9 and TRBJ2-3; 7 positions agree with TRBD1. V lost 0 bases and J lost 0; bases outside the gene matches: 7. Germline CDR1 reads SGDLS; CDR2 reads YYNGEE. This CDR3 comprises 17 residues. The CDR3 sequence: CASSVVSGGTSTDTQYF. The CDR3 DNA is TGTGCCAGCAGCGTAGTTTCAGGGGGAACTAGCACAGATACGCAGTATTTT.

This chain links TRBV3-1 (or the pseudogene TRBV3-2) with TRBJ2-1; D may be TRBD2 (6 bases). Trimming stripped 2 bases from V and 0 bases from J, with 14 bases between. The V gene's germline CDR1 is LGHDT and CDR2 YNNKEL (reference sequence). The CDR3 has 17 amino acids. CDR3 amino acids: CASSQFVGGSSYNEQFF. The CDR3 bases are TGTGCCAGCAGCCAATTTGTTGGGGGGAGCTCCTACAATGAGCAGTTCTTC.